The source of this T cell receptor beta chain is a study of shared clonotypes between healthy human individuals. Sequenced by immunoSEQ multiplex PCR; TCRdb stores in-frame clones only, minus some. Here the sample spans around 640,000 clones, about 96% being singletons. Naive CD8 populations comprised CD45RO-negative cells positively selected for CCR7, excluding terminally differentiated effector memory CD45RA+ cells. The CDR3 has 13 amino acids. V was pared by 6 bases and J by 3 bases, with 6 bases between. Germline V gene sequence: CDR1 MNHEY, CDR2 SVGAGI. The receptor was isolated from a woman aged 30 to 39 in good health. J is TRBJ1-6 and V is TRBV6-5; D is unresolved. Sequencing input: naive CD8+ T cells sorted from blood. The CDR3 reads CASSLDYNSPLHF. The CDR3 DNA is TGTGCCAGCAGCTTGGACTATAATTCACCCCTCCACTTT.